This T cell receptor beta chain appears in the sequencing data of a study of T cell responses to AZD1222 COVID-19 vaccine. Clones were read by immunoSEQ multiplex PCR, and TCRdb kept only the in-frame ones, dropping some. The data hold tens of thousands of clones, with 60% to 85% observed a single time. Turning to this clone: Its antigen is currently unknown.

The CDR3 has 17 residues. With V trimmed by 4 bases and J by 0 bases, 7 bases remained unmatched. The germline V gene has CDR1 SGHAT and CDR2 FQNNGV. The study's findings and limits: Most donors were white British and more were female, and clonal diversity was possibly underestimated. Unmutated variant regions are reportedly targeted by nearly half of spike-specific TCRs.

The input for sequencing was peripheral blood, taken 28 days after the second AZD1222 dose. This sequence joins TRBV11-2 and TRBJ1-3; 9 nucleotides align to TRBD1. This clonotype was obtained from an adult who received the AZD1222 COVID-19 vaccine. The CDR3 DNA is TGTGCCAGCAGCTCCTGGACAGGGGATCTCTCTGGAAACACCATATATTTT. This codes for CASSSWTGDLSGNTIYF.